In its sample, the clone carrying this T cell receptor (beta chain) was seen once. Its antigen is as yet unknown. These data belong to a study of yellow fever vaccine responses in identical twins. Findings and caveats of the study: Twins' vaccine T cell responses reportedly seemed partly convergent and partly personalized.

A single record per CDR3 protein comes from TCRdb applying MiXCR to the RT-PCR reads. The table shows about 4,000 distinct CDR3 sequences, with over 75% occurring only once. Sequencing was performed on T cells from blood (PBMCs), unsorted or a sorted subset (not recorded which), taken before or after yellow fever vaccination (not recorded which). The TCR was taken from a woman aged 18-30 years who received the yellow fever vaccine.

The DNA of the CDR3 is TGTGCCAGCAGTTACTCGTTCTTGGGGCGCTCCACCTACGAGCAGTACTTC. It is translated as CASSYSFLGRSTYEQYF. This chain uses TRBV6-2 or TRBV6-3 with TRBJ2-7; D is perhaps TRBD1 (5 bases). Between the trimmed V and J ends, which lost 0 bases and 2 bases, there was a span of 17 bases. CDR1 is MNHEY and CDR2 is SVGEGT in the germline V gene. CDR3 size: 17 residues.